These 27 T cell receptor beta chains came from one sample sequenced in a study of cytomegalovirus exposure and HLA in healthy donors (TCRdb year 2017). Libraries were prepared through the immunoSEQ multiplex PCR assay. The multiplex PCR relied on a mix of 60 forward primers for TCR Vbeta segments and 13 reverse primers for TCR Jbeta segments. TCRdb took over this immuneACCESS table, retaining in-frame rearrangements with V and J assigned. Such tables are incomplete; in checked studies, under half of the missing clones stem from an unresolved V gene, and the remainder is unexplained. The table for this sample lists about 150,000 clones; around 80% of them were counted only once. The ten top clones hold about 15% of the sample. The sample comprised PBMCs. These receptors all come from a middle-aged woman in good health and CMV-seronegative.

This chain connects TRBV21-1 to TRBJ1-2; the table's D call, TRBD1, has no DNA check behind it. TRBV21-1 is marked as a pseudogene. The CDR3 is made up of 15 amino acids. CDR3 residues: CASSKPQDSNYGYTF. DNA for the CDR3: TGTGCCAGCAGCAAACCTCAAGACAGTAACTATGGCTACACCTTC.

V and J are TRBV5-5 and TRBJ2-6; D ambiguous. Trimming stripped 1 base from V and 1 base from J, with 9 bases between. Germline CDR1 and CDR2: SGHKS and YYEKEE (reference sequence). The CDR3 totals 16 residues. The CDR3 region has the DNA TGTGCCAGCAGCTTGTTCGGAGCGTCTGGGGCCAACGTCCTGACTTTC. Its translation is CASSLFGASGANVLTF.

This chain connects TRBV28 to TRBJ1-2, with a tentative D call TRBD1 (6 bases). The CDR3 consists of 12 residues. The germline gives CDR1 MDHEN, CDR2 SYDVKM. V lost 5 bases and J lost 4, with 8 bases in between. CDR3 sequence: CASSKQGYGYTF. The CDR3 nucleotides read TGTGCCAGCAGTAAACAGGGCTATGGCTACACCTTC.

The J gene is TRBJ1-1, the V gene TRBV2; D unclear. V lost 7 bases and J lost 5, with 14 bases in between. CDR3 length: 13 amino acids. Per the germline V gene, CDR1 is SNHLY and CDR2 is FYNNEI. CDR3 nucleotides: TGTGCCAGCAATCTCTTTGGGCAGACTGAAGCTTTCTTT. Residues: CASNLFGQTEAFF.

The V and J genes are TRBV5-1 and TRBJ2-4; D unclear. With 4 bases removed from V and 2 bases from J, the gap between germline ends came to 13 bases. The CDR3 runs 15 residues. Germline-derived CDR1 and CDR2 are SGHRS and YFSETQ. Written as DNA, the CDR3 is TGCGCCAGCAGCGACCAGACTGGAACCAAAAACATTCAGTACTTC. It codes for CASSDQTGTKNIQYF.

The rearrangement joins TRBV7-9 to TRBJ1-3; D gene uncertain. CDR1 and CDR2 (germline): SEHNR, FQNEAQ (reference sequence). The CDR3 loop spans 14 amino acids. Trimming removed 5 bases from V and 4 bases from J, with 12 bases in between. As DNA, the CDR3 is TGTGCCAGCAGCGGAGGTTCGGAGGGAAACACCATATATTTT. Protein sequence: CASSGGSEGNTIYF.

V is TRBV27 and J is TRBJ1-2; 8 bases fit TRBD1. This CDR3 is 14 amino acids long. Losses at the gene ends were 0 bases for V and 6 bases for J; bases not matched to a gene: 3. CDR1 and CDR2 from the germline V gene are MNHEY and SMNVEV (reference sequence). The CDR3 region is CASSLSQGAHGYTF. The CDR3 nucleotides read TGTGCCAGCAGTTTATCGCAGGGGGCGCATGGCTACACCTTC.

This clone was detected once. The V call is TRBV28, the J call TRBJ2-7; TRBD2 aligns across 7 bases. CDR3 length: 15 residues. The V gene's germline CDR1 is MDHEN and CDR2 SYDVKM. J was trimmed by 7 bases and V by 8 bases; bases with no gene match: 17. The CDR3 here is CASLLGGNGGREQYF. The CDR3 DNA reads TGTGCCAGCCTATTGGGAGGAAACGGGGGGAGGGAGCAGTACTTC. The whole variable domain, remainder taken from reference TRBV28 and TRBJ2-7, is DVKVTQSSRYLVKRTGEKVFLECVQDMDHENMFWYRQDPGLGLRLIYFSYDVKMKEKGDIPEGYSVSREKKERFSLILESASTNQTSMYLCASLLGGNGGREQYFGPGTRLTVT.

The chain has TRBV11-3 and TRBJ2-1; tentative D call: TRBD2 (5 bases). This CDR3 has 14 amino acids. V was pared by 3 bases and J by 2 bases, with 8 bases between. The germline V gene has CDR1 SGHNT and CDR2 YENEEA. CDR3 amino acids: CASSFSGTYNEQFF. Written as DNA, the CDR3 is TGTGCCAGCAGCTTTTCGGGAACCTACAATGAGCAGTTCTTC.

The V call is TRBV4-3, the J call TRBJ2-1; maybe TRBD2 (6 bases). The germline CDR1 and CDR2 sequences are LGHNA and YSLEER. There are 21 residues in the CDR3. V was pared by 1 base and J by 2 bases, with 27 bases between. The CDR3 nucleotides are TGCGCCAGCAGCCAAGGTAGGTGGTTGTCCTTGGCGGGATTAACCTACAATGAGCAGTTCTTC. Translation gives CASSQGRWLSLAGLTYNEQFF.

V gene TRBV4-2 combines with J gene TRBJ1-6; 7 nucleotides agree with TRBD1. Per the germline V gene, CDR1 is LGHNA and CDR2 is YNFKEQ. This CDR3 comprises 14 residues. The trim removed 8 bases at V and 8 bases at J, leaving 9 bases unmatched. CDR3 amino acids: CASLSGTAYSPLHF. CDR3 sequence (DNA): TGTGCCAGCCTCTCCGGGACAGCCTATTCACCCCTCCACTTT.

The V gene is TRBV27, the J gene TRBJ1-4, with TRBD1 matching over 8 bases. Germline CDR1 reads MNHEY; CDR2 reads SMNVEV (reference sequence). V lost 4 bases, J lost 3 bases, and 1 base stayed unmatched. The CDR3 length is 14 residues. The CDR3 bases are TGTGCCAGCAGTTCACAGGGGGCTAATGAAAAACTGTTTTTT. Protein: CASSSQGANEKLFF.

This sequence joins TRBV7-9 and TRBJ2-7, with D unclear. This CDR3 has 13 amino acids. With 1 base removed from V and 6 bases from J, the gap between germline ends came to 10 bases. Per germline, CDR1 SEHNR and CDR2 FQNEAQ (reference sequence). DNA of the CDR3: TGTGCCAGCAGCTTAGGACTCCGTGGCGAGCAGTACTTC. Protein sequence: CASSLGLRGEQYF.

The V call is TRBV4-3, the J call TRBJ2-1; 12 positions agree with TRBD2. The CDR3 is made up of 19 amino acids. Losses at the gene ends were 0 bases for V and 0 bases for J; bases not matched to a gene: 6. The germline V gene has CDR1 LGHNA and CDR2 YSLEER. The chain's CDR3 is CASSQDKASGRASYNEQFF. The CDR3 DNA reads TGCGCCAGCAGCCAAGATAAGGCTAGCGGGAGGGCCTCCTACAATGAGCAGTTCTTC.

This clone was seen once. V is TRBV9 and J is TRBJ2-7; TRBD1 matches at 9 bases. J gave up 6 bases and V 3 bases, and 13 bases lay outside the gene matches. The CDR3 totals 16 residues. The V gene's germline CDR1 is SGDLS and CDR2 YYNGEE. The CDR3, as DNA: TGTGCCAGCAGCGAAAGGGACAGGGAACGAAATAGCGAGCAGTACTTC. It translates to CASSERDRERNSEQYF.

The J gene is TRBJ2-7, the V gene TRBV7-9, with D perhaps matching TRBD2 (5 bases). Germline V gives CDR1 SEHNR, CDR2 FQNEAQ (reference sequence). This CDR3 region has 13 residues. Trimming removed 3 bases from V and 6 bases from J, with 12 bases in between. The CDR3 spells CASSFTDSSEQYF. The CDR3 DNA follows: TGTGCCAGCAGCTTTACGGACTCTTCCGAGCAGTACTTC. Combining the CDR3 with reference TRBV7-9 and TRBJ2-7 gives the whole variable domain DTGVSQNPRHKITKRGQNVTFRCDPISEHNRLYWYRQTLGQGPEFLTYFQNEAQLEKSRLLSDRFSAERPKGSFSTLEIQRTEQGDSAMYLCASSFTDSSEQYFGPGTRLTVT.

The CDR3 bases are TGTGCCAGCAGACGGACAGGGGGCTTTGGCTATGGCTACACCTTC. Translated, it gives CASRRTGGFGYGYTF. This chain joins TRBV28 and TRBJ1-2; 11 bases agree with TRBD1. The CDR3 is 15 residues long. The germline V gene has CDR1 MDHEN and CDR2 SYDVKM. V was clipped by 6 bases and J by 4 bases; unmatched bases: 7.

The CDR3 DNA reads as TGTGCCAGCAGTAACAGGGGATCGGGCAATCAGCCCCAGCATTTT. It translates to CASSNRGSGNQPQHF. The rearrangement links TRBV28 to TRBJ1-5; 7 bases match TRBD1. Trimming removed 5 bases from V and 2 bases from J; junction bases left unmatched: 6. Germline V gene sequence: CDR1 MDHEN, CDR2 SYDVKM. The CDR3 spans 15 residues.

The CDR3 region is CASSSAPNTGELFF. In DNA form, the CDR3 reads TGTGCCAGCTCTTCCGCGCCCAACACCGGGGAGCTGTTTTTT. V usage is TRBV18 and J usage is TRBJ2-2; no clear D gene. The V gene lost 6 bases and the J gene lost 2 bases, with 10 bases spanning the gap. This CDR3 region has 14 residues. In germline, CDR1 is KGHSH, CDR2 LQKENI.

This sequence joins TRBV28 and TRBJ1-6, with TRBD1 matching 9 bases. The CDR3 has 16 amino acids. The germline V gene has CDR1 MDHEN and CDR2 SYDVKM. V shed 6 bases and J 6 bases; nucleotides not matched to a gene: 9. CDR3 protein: CASSPGWDRANSPLHF. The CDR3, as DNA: TGTGCCAGCAGCCCCGGCTGGGACAGGGCTAATTCACCCCTCCACTTT. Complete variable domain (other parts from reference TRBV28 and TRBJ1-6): DVKVTQSSRYLVKRTGEKVFLECVQDMDHENMFWYRQDPGLGLRLIYFSYDVKMKEKGDIPEGYSVSREKKERFSLILESASTNQTSMYLCASSPGWDRANSPLHFGNGTRLTVT.

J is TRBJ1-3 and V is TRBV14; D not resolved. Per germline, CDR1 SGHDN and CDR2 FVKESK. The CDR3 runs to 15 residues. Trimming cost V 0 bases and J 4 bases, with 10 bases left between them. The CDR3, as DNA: TGTGCCAGCAGCCAAGATCTTTTTGAGGGAAACACCATATATTTT. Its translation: CASSQDLFEGNTIYF.

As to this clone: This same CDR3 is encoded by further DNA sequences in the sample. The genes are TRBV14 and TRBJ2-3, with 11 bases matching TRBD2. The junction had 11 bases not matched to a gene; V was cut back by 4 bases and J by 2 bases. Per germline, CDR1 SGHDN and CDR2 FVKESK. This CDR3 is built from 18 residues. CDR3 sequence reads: CASSPQGSGRAITDTQYF. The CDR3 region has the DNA TGTGCCAGCAGCCCCCAGGGTAGCGGGAGGGCCATCACAGATACGCAGTATTTT.

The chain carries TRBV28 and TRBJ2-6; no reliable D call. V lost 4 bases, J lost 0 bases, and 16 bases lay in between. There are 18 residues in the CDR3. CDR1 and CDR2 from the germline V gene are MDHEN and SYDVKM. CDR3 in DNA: TGTGCCAGCAGTTCACGTGGCAGGCAAAGCTCTGGGGCCAACGTCCTGACTTTC. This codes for CASSSRGRQSSGANVLTF.

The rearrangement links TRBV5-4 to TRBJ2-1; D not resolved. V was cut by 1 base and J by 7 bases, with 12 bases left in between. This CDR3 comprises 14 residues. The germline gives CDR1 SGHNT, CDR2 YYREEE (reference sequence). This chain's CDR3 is CASSLSTPRNEQFF. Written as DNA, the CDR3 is TGTGCCAGCAGCTTGTCGACTCCACGGAATGAGCAGTTCTTC.

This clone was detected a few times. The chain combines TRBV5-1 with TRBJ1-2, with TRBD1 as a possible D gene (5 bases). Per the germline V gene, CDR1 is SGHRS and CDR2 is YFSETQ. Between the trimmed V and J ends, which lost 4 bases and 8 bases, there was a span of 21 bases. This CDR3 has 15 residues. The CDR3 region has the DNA TGCGCCAGCAGCCTCCTCCGGGGGATCGAGGGAGGCTACACCTTC. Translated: CASSLLRGIEGGYTF.

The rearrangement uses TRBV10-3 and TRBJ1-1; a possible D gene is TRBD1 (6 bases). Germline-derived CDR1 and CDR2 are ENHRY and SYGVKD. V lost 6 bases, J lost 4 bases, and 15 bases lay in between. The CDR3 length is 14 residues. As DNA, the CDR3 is TGTGCCATCAGAAGGACAGACGAAACCACTGAAGCTTTCTTT. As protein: CAIRRTDETTEAFF.

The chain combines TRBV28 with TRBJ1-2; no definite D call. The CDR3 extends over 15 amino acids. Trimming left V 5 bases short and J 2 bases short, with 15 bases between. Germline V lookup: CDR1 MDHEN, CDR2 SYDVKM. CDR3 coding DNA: TGTGCCAGCAGTACCGCCGGGGTAGGGAACTATGGCTACACCTTC. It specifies CASSTAGVGNYGYTF.